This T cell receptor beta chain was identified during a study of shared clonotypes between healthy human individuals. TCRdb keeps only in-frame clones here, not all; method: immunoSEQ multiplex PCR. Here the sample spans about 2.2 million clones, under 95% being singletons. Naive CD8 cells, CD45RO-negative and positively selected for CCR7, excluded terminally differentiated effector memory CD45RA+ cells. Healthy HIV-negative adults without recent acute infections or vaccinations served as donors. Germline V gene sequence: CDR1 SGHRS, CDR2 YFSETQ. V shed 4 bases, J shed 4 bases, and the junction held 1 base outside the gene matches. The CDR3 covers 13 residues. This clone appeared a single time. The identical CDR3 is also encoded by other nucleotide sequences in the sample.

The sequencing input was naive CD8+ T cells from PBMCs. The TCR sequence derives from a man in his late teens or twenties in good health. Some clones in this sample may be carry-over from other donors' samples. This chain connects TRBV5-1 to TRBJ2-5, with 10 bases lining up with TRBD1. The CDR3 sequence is CASSRTGGETQYF. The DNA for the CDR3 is TGCGCCAGCAGCCGGACAGGGGGAGAGACCCAGTACTTC. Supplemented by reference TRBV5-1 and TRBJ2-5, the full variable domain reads KAGVTQTPRYLIKTRGQQVTLSCSPISGHRSVSWYQQTPGQGLQFLFEYFSETQRNKGNFPGRFSGRQFSNSRSEMNVSTLELGDSALYLCASSRTGGETQYFGPGTRLLVL.